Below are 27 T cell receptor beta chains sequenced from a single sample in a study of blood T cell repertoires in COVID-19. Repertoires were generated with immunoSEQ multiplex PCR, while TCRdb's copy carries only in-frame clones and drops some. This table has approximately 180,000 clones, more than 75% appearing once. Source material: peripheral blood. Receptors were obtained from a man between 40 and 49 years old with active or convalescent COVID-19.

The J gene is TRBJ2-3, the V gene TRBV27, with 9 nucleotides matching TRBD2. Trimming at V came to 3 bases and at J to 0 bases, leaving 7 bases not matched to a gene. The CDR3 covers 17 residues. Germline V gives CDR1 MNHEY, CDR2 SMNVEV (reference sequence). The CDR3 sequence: CASSFRLAGRSTDTQYF. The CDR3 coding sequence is TGTGCCAGCAGTTTCCGGCTAGCGGGACGTAGCACAGATACGCAGTATTTT.

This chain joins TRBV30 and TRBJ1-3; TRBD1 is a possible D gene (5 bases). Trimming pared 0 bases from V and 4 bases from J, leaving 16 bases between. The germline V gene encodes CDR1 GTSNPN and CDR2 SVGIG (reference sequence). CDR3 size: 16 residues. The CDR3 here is CAWSVRAGLAGNTIYF. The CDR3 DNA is TGTGCCTGGAGTGTACGGGCAGGGTTGGCAGGAAACACCATATATTTT.

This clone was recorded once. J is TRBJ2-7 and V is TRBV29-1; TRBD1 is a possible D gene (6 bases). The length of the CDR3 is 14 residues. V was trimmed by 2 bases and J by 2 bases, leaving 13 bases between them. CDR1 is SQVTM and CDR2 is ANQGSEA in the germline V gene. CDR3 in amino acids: CSVEKGTSAYEQYF. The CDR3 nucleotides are TGCAGCGTTGAAAAGGGGACATCAGCCTACGAGCAGTACTTC.

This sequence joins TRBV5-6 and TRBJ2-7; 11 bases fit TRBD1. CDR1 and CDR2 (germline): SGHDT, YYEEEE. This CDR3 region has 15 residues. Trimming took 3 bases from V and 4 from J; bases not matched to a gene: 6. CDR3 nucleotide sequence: TGTGCCAGCAGCTCATCGGACAGGGGGCGATACGAGCAGTACTTC. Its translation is CASSSSDRGRYEQYF.

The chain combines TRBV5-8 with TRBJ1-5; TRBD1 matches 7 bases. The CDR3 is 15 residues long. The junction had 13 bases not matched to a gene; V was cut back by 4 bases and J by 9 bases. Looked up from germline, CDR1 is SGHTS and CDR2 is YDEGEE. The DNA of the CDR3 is TGTGCCAGCAGCGTATCCGGGACAGCCCTTCCGCCCCAGCATTTT. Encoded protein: CASSVSGTALPPQHF.

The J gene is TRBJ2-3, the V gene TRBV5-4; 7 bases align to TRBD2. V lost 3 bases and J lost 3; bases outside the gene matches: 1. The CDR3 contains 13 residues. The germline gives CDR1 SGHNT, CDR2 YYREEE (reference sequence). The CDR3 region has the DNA TGTGCCAGCAGCTGGCGGGGGACAGATACGCAGTATTTT. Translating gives CASSWRGTDTQYF.

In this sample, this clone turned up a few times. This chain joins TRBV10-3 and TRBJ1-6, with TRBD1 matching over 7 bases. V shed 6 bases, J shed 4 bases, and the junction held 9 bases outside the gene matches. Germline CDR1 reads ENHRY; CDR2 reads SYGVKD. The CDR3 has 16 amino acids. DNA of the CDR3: TGTGCCATCAGCCCAGACAGGGAGATTTATAATTCACCCCTCCACTTT. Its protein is CAISPDREIYNSPLHF.

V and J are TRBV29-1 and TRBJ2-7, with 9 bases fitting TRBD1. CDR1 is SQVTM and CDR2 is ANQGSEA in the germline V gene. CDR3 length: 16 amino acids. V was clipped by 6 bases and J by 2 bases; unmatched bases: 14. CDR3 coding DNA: TGCAGCGTGATGGGACAGGGATCCTCCTCTACCTACGAGCAGTACTTC. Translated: CSVMGQGSSSTYEQYF.

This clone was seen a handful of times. CDR3 residues: CASSLGTGDEAFF. The CDR3 DNA sequence: TGTGCCAGCAGCTTAGGGACAGGAGATGAAGCTTTCTTT. The rearrangement uses TRBV5-4 and TRBJ1-1; 8 bases line up with TRBD1. Germline trimming cut 2 bases from V and 7 bases from J; bases unmatched to any gene: 4. CDR1 SGHNT and CDR2 YYREEE come from the germline V gene (reference sequence). This CDR3 comprises 13 residues.

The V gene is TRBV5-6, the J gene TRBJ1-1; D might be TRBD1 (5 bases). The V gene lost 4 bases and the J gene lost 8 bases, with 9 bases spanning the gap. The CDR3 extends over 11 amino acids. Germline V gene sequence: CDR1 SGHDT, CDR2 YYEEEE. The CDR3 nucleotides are TGTGCCAGCAGCCTCGGGGGAGAAGCTTTCTTT. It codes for CASSLGGEAFF.

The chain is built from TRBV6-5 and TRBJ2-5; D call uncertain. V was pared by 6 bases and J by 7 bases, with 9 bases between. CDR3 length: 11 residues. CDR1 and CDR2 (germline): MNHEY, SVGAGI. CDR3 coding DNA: TGTGCCAGCAGAGTGAGTGGGACCCAGTACTTC. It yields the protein CASRVSGTQYF.

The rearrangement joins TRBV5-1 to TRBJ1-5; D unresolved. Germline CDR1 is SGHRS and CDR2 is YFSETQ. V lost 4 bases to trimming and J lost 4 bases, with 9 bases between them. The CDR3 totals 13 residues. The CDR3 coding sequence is TGCGCCAGCAGCCAAGACGGGAATCAGCCCCAGCATTTT. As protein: CASSQDGNQPQHF.

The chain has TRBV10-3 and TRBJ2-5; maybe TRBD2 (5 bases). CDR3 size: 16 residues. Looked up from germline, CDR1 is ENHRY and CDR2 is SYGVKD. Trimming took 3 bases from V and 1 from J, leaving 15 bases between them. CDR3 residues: CAISEVGVGGQETQYF. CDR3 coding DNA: TGTGCCATCAGTGAAGTCGGGGTTGGAGGCCAAGAGACCCAGTACTTC.

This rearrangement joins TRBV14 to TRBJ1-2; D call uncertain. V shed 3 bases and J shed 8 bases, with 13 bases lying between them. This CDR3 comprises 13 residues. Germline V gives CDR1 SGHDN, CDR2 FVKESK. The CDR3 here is CASSQNRFRGYTF. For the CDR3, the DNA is TGTGCCAGCAGCCAGAACAGATTTAGGGGCTACACCTTC.

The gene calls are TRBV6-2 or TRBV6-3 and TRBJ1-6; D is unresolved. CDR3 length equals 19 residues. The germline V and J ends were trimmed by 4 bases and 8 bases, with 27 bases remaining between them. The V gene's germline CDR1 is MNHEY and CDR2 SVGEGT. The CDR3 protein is CASSSPSRGLIRRDSPLHF. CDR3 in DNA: TGTGCCAGCAGTTCGCCGTCACGTGGGCTTATTCGGCGGGATTCACCCCTCCACTTT.

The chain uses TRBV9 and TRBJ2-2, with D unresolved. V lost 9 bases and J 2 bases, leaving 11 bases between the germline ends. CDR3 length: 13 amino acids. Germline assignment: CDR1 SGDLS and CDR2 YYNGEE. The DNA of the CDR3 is TGTGCCACATCAAACACCAACACCGGGGAGCTGTTTTTT. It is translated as CATSNTNTGELFF.

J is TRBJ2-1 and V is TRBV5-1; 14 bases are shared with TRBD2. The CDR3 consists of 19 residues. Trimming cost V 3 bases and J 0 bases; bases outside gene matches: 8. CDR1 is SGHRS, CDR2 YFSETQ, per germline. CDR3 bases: TGCGCCAGCAGCTCCAACCTCGGACTAGCGGGAGGCTCCTACAATGAGCAGTTCTTC. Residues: CASSSNLGLAGGSYNEQFF.

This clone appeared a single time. Written as DNA, the CDR3 is TGTGCCAGCAGCGTGGGGGCAGGTTCCGCCTCTGGAAACACCATATATTTT. Translating it yields CASSVGAGSASGNTIYF. V and J are TRBV9 and TRBJ1-3; D is perhaps TRBD1 (6 bases). Germline V gene data show CDR1 as SGDLS and CDR2 as YYNGEE. V was pared by 2 bases and J by 0 bases, with 15 bases between. The CDR3 has 17 residues.

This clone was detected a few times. This CDR3 reads CSVQTSGVNTGELFF. Written as DNA, the CDR3 is TGCAGCGTCCAAACTAGCGGGGTTAACACCGGGGAGCTGTTTTTT. The V gene is TRBV29-1, the J gene TRBJ2-2, with 10 bases fitting TRBD2. Germline V gene sequence: CDR1 SQVTM, CDR2 ANQGSEA. The V gene end was trimmed by 6 bases and the J gene end by 2 bases; junction bases not matched to a gene: 6. CDR3 length: 15 amino acids.

The CDR3 nucleotides are TGTGCCAGCAGTCTTTTCGTCGGGATCAATCAGCCCCAGCATTTT. It is translated as CASSLFVGINQPQHF. This sequence joins TRBV7-2 and TRBJ1-5; no clear D. Per the germline V gene, CDR1 is SGHTA and CDR2 is FQGNSA. This CDR3 has 15 residues. V was shortened by 6 bases and J by 3 bases, with 15 bases between the two germline ends.

CDR3 protein: CASSWTEGGYTF. The CDR3 coding sequence is TGTGCCAGCAGCTGGACGGAGGGCGGCTACACCTTC. This chain connects TRBV7-9 to TRBJ1-2, with D unclear. Germline V gene lookup returns CDR1 SEHNR and CDR2 FQNEAQ (reference sequence). This CDR3 spans 12 amino acids. V was clipped by 4 bases and J by 8 bases, with 11 bases between them.

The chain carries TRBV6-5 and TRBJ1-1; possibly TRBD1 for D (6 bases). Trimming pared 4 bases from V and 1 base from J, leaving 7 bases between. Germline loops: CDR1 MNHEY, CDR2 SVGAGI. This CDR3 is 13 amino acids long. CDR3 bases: TGTGCCAGCAGTTTGGACAGGAACACTGAAGCTTTCTTT. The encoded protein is CASSLDRNTEAFF.

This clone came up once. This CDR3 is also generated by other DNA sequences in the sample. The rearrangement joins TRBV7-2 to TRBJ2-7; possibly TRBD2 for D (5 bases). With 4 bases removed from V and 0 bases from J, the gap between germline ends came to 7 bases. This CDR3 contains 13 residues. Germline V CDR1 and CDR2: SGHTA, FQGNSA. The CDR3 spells CASSSRDSYEQYF. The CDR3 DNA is TGTGCCAGCAGCTCCCGGGACTCCTACGAGCAGTACTTC.

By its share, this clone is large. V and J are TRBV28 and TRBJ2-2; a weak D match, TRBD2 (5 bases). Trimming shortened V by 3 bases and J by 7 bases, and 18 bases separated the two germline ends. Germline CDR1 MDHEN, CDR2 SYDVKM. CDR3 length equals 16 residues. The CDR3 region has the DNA TGTGCCAGCAGTTTGCCCCCTCCCGGGAAGGGCGGGGAGCTGTTTTTT. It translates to CASSLPPPGKGGELFF.

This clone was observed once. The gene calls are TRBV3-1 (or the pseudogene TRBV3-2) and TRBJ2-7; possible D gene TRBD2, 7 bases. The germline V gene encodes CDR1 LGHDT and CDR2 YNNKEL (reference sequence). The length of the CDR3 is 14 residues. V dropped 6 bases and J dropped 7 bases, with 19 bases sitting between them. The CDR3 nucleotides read TGTGCCAGCAGACGAGGGGGGGTCGAGGGAGAGCAGTACTTC. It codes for CASRRGGVEGEQYF.

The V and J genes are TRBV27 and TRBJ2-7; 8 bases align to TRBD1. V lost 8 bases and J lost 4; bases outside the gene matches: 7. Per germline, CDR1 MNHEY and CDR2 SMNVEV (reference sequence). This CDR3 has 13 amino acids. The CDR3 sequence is CASALRTGYEQYF. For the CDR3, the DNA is TGTGCCAGCGCGCTGAGGACAGGGTACGAGCAGTACTTC.

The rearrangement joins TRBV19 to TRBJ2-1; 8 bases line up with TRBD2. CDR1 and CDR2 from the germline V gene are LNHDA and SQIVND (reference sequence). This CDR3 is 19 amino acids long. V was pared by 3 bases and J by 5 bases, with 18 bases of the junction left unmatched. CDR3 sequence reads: CASSIFFINQRGFHNEQFF. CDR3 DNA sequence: TGTGCCAGTAGTATTTTTTTTATTAATCAGCGGGGGTTTCACAATGAGCAGTTCTTC.